This T cell receptor beta chain was found in a study of blood T cell repertoires in COVID-19 (dated by TCRdb to 2020 to 2021). General notes on the study: Collaborator samples came from the United States, Italy and Spain and covered acute and convalescent phases of COVID-19. The material from the prospective study consisted of cDNA or gDNA derived from T cells, B-cell-depleted T cells, or PBMCs. Samples came from the ongoing ImmuneRACE study (first 160 participants) plus 1,254 subjects from 6 global collaborators. Where available, HLA class I and class II types were obtained from metadata supplied by the sample provider rather than from assay-based typing. A freely available public database, intended as a resource for researchers studying the immune response to SARS-CoV-2, is where the repertoires were released. The dataset comprised deeply sampled blood TCRbeta repertoires from subjects exposed to, actively infected with, or recovered from COVID-19. Sample metadata almost always included a de-identified subject ID, COVID-19 status, age in years and sex. Broader findings and caveats from the paper: How much clinical and demographic metadata was included differed by source and by participant, and the metadata was provided uncurated.

A word on this clone: What this receptor recognizes is not known. No quality values exist for individual bases; no much larger clone is one base distant.

The CDR3 runs 16 residues from the cysteine to the phenylalanine. Only CDR3 DNA remains: 48 bases, in frame from the first base. At the junction V is shortened by 4 bases and J by 5 bases; bases outside the gene matches: 14. CDR1 and CDR2 are read off the germline V gene (reference sequence) as LGHDT and YNNKEL. The collaborating institutions used their own protocols to collect whole blood in K2EDTA tubes. For TCRbeta analysis, collaborator samples were shipped as frozen whole blood, as isolated PBMCs, or as DNA extracted from either sample type. TCRbeta CDR3 regions were amplified from genomic DNA using the immunoSEQ Assay, a bias-controlled multiplex PCR. The original pipeline was this. Nucleated cell counts per sample were estimated from amplification of reference gene primers within the assay. To quantify the absolute abundance of each unique TCRbeta CDR3 rearrangement, sequence reads were collapsed and filtered. For each sample, productive Simpson clonality was calculated as the square root of Simpson's diversity index over productive rearrangements. The table comes from immuneACCESS by way of TCRdb, which keeps in-frame sequences with V and J called. Part of the clones is missing from these tables; in studies checked, under half for an unresolved V gene and the rest for unknown reasons. Clone size and the V and J calls come from that table; the DNA yielded D and trimming. The sample table lists approximately 150,000 clones, over 75% of them with a count of one. 11% of the sample lies in the top ten.

The chain is made from TRBV3-1 (or the pseudogene TRBV3-2) and TRBJ2-7, with TRBD2 matching 7 junction bases. Sequencing was carried out using peripheral blood. This sequence originates from a human donor in a cohort sampled during active COVID-19. The CDR3 region has the sequence CASSPSTHSGQDEQYF. At the DNA level, the sequence is TGTGCCAGCAGCCCCTCAACTCATAGCGGGCAGGACGAGCAGTACTTC.